This is a list of T cell receptor beta chains from one sample in a study of Graves' ophthalmopathy and Graves' hyperthyroidism. TCRdb re-derived calls from the multiplex PCR reads in MiXCR, one entry per CDR3 protein. The profile covers approximately 410,000 distinct CDR3 sequences, with just over 15% appearing a single time and around 7% taken by the ten largest. Input material: peripheral blood. The receptor source for this set is a young woman with stable Graves' hyperthyroidism. CDR3s include the opening cysteine and the closing phenylalanine or tryptophan. The D gene is left open where the match is weak. Some rows have no size entry. The others give once, few or many, or a class for an expanded clone.

abundance	v_gene	d_gene	j_gene	CDR3aa	CDR3nt
many	TRBV6-1	TRBD2	TRBJ2-7	CASSEITSGGIYEQYF	TGTGCCAGCAGTGAGATAACTAGCGGGGGGATCTACGAGCAGTACTTC
many	TRBV12-3/TRBV12-4	TRBD1	TRBJ1-1	CASRLGTGLGGEAFF	TGTGCCAGCAGACTTGGGACAGGCCTAGGAGGTGAAGCTTTCTTT
many	TRBV11-2	TRBD1	TRBJ2-6	CASSLNGQGAANVLTF	TGTGCCAGCAGCTTAAATGGTCAGGGGGCGGCCAACGTCCTGACTTTC
.	TRBV27	TRBD1	TRBJ2-5	CAGSAGTGEETQYF	TGTGCCGGCAGTGCCGGGACAGGGGAAGAGACCCAGTACTTC
many	TRBV20-1	.	TRBJ1-5	CSLRGSGNSNQPQHF	TGCAGTCTGCGGGGAAGCGGGAATAGCAATCAGCCCCAGCATTTT
many	TRBV7-3	.	TRBJ1-6	CASSPDPRGPSSPLHF	TGTGCCAGCAGCCCCGATCCTCGCGGACCCAGTTCACCCCTCCACTTT
.	TRBV7-2	.	TRBJ1-1	CASSPGVGYTEAFF	TGTGCCAGCAGCCCAGGCGTCGGCTACACTGAAGCTTTCTTT
many	TRBV11-2	TRBD2	TRBJ2-5	CASSRSRTSGGEETQYF	TGTGCCAGCAGCCGCTCCAGGACTAGCGGGGGGGAAGAGACCCAGTACTTC
many	TRBV11-3	.	TRBJ1-1	CASRGLLDTEAFF	TGTGCCAGCAGGGGGCTGTTGGACACTGAAGCTTTCTTT
many	TRBV12-5	TRBD1	TRBJ1-6	CASGLGTGGVADNSPLHF	TGTGCTAGTGGTTTGGGTACAGGGGGTGTCGCAGATAATTCACCCCTCCACTTT
many	TRBV6-2/TRBV6-3	.	TRBJ1-1	CASSPVRGETEAFF	TGTGCCAGCAGTCCCGTCCGGGGGGAGACTGAAGCTTTCTTT
many	TRBV9	.	TRBJ1-2	CASSTYTGNGYTF	TGTGCCAGCAGCACATACACGGGGAATGGCTACACCTTC
many	TRBV19	TRBD1	TRBJ1-5	CASSRQGTGNQPQHF	TGTGCCAGTAGTCGACAGGGGACAGGGAATCAGCCCCAGCATTTT
.	TRBV7-9	.	TRBJ1-3	CASSRIASGNTIYF	TGTGCCAGCAGCCGTATAGCCTCTGGAAACACCATATATTTT
few	TRBV6-1	.	TRBJ2-7	CASSELAGISHEQYF	TGTGCCAGCAGTGAACTGGCAGGGATTTCCCACGAGCAGTACTTC
many	TRBV7-3	.	TRBJ1-5	CASSPYTNSYGGDNQPQHF	TGTGCCAGCAGCCCCTATACTAACAGCTATGGGGGTGACAATCAGCCCCAGCATTTT
.	TRBV2	.	TRBJ1-5	CASNNGNQPQHF	TGTGCCAGCAATAACGGGAATCAGCCCCAGCATTTT
.	TRBV6-5	TRBD2	TRBJ2-5	CASSYASGTMETQYF	TGTGCCAGCAGTTACGCTAGCGGGACCATGGAGACCCAGTACTTC
few	TRBV18	TRBD1	TRBJ1-5	CASSPGDKGAQPQHF	TGTGCCAGCTCACCAGGGGACAAGGGGGCTCAGCCCCAGCATTTT
many	TRBV7-3	.	TRBJ1-2	CASSLRGGYGYTF	TGTGCCAGCAGCTTAAGAGGGGGCTATGGCTACACCTTC
many	TRBV6-1	.	TRBJ1-1	CASSDNIPTPLNTEAFF	TGTGCCAGCAGTGATAATATTCCGACACCTTTGAACACTGAAGCTTTCTTT
few	TRBV27	.	TRBJ1-1	CASSLSALNTEAFF	TGTGCCAGCAGTTTGAGTGCTCTGAACACTGAAGCTTTCTTT
many	TRBV12-3/TRBV12-4	.	TRBJ1-3	CASSPWGQSGNTIYF	TGCGCCAGCAGCCCCTGGGGGCAGTCTGGAAACACCATATATTTT
few	TRBV29-1	TRBD2	TRBJ2-5	CSVRPGGELAF	TGCAGCGTCCGACCCGGGGGGGAGTTGGCCTTC
few	TRBV20-1	.	TRBJ2-4	CSARSPQRPQDIKYF	TGCAGTGCCCGATCCCCACAGAGGCCACAGGACATTAAGTACTTC
.	TRBV5-5	TRBD2	TRBJ2-7	CASSLAPWRGSYEQYF	TGTGCCAGCAGCTTGGCCCCTTGGCGGGGGTCCTACGAGCAGTACTTC
many	TRBV3-1	.	TRBJ1-5	CASSQEGQPQHF	TGTGCCAGCAGCCAAGAGGGGCAGCCCCAGCATTTT
many	TRBV10-3	.	TRBJ1-6	CAISEGLGGAYNSPLHF	TGTGCCATCAGTGAGGGATTAGGGGGGGCCTATAATTCACCCCTCCACTTT
many	TRBV5-1	TRBD1	TRBJ2-7	CASSQGQGLTYEQYF	TGCGCCAGCAGCCAGGGACAGGGGCTTACCTACGAGCAGTACTTC
.	TRBV18	.	TRBJ1-1	CASSPGAGWTEAFF	TGTGCCAGCTCACCAGGGGCAGGGTGGACTGAAGCTTTCTTT
many	TRBV3-1	.	TRBJ1-3	CASSQELTGVSGNTIYF	TGTGCCAGCAGCCAAGAATTAACAGGCGTCTCTGGAAACACCATATATTTT
.	TRBV18	.	TRBJ1-1	CASSPLGEAFF	TGTGCCAGCTCACCCCTAGGTGAAGCTTTCTTT
few	TRBV10-1	.	TRBJ2-7	CASSESRIDYEQYF	TGCGCCAGCAGTGAGTCGCGGATCGACTACGAGCAGTACTTC
many	TRBV29-1	TRBD1	TRBJ2-7	CSVAGTGEYEQYF	TGCAGCGTTGCAGGGACAGGGGAGTACGAGCAGTACTTC
many	TRBV24-1	.	TRBJ2-2	CATGTTTGVYGELFF	TGTGCCACCGGGACTACAACAGGGGTGTACGGGGAGCTGTTTTTT
many	TRBV12-3/TRBV12-4	TRBD1	TRBJ2-2	CASSSGQGGFIGELFF	TGTGCCAGCAGTTCGGGACAGGGCGGCTTCATCGGGGAGCTGTTTTTT
few	TRBV18	.	TRBJ2-7	CASSREPAGEQYF	TGTGCCAGCTCACGCGAGCCCGCCGGCGAGCAGTACTTC
.	TRBV6-1	.	TRBJ1-1	CASSRPREDSQAFF	TGTGCCAGCAGTAGACCCCGAGAAGACAGCCAAGCTTTCTTT
many	TRBV4-1	.	TRBJ1-5	CASSQDRRGQPQHF	TGCGCCAGCAGCCAAGACCGCAGGGGACAGCCCCAGCATTTT
many	TRBV2	TRBD1	TRBJ2-7	CASGLDRVPYEQYF	TGTGCCAGCGGACTCGACAGGGTCCCCTACGAGCAGTACTTC
many	TRBV6-1	.	TRBJ1-5	CASSGRGGGYQPQHF	TGTGCCAGCAGTGGGCGGGGTGGGGGATATCAGCCCCAGCATTTT
few	TRBV11-2	.	TRBJ2-5	CASSLGVRGGLSETQYF	TGTGCCAGCAGCCTAGGGGTCCGCGGGGGCCTGAGTGAGACCCAGTACTTC
few	TRBV3-1	.	TRBJ1-2	CASSQVGVGYTF	TGTGCCAGCAGCCAAGTTGGGGTTGGCTACACCTTC
many	TRBV6-5	.	TRBJ1-5	CASSYDRTQPQHF	TGTGCCAGCAGTTACGACCGGACCCAGCCCCAGCATTTT
.	TRBV20-1	TRBD1	TRBJ1-4	CSARDLAGGWEKLFF	TGCAGTGCTAGAGATCTTGCAGGGGGTTGGGAAAAACTGTTTTTT
.	TRBV6-4	.	TRBJ1-2	CASSLSQGQLFYGYTF	TGTGCCAGCAGCCTATCACAAGGACAGCTTTTCTATGGCTACACCTTC
many	TRBV24-1	.	TRBJ1-5	CATSWGSNQPQHF	TGTGCCACATCCTGGGGAAGCAATCAGCCCCAGCATTTT
many	TRBV19	TRBD1	TRBJ1-5	CASRINRGLRGNQPQHF	TGTGCCAGTAGGATCAACAGGGGGCTTAGAGGCAATCAGCCCCAGCATTTT